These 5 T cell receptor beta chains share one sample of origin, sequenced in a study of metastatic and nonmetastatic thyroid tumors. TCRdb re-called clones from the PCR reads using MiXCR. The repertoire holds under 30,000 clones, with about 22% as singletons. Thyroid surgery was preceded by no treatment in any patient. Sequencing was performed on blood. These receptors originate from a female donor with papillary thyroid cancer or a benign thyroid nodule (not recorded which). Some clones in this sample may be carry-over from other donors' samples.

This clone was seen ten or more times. CDR3: CASLSWGTEAFF. DNA of the CDR3: TGTGCCAGCCTCTCCTGGGGCACTGAAGCTTTCTTT. V is TRBV18 and J is TRBJ1-1, with unresolved D. This CDR3 contains 12 residues. The germline V gene encodes CDR1 KGHSH and CDR2 LQKENI. V lost 8 bases and J lost 4, with 11 bases in between.

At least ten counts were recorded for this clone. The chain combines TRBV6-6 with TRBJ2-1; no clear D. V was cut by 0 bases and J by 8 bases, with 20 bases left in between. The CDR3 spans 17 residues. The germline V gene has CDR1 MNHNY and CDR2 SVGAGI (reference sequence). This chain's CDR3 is CASSYSAFRSRMDEQFF. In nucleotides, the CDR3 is TGTGCCAGCAGTTACTCAGCTTTTAGAAGTCGGATGGATGAGCAGTTCTTC.

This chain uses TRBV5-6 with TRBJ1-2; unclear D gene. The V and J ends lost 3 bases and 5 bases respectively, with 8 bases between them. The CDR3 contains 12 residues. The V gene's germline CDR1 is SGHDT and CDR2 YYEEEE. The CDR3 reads CASSSRQYGYTF. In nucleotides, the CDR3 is TGTGCCAGCAGCTCGCGACAATATGGCTACACCTTC.

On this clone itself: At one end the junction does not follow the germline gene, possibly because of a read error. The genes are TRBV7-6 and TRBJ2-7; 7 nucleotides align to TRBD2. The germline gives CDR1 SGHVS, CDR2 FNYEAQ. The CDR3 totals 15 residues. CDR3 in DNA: TGTGCCAGCAGCTGGGGTCCTAGCGGTCTCTACGAGGAGTACTTC. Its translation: CASSWGPSGLYEEYF.

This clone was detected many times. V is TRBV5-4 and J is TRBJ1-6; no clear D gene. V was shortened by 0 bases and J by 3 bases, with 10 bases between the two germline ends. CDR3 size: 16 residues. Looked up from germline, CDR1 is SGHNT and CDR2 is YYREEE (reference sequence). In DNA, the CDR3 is TGTGCCAGCAGCTTGGGAGCGGGGAGCTATAATTCACCCCTCCACTTT. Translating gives CASSLGAGSYNSPLHF.